This T cell receptor beta chain was captured in a study of cytomegalovirus exposure and HLA in healthy donors. V shed 6 bases and J shed 7 bases, with 18 bases lying between them. Germline V gene data show CDR1 as MNHEY and CDR2 as SMNVEV (reference sequence). CDR3 length: 14 residues. The PCR was carried out with 60 Vbeta primers and 13 Jbeta primers. The assay was immunoSEQ multiplex PCR, and TCRdb's table has in-frame clones only and misses some. This table has around 150,000 clones, roughly 75% appearing once. This clone was counted a few times. Sequencing was carried out using PBMCs. The genes are TRBV27 and TRBJ2-5, with a weak D call TRBD2 (5 bases). This receptor was taken from a man aged 30 to 39 in good health. In DNA, the CDR3 is TGTGCCAGCAGCCGAAAAGCGGCCTCGGGGACCCAGTACTTC. Its translation: CASSRKAASGTQYF.